A single sample is the source of the 6 T cell receptor beta chains below, sequenced in a study of blood T cell repertoires in COVID-19. Method: immunoSEQ multiplex PCR; TCRdb's copy keeps in-frame clones and lacks some. The sample carries approximately 210,000 clones, about 83% recorded once. Sequencing used peripheral blood. These receptors were obtained from a woman aged 70 to 79 with active or convalescent COVID-19.

The chain joins TRBV6-4 to TRBJ1-2, with D possibly matching TRBD1 (6 bases). This CDR3 is built from 13 residues. Germline CDR1 and CDR2: MRHNA and SNTAGT. The ends were cut back, 3 bases at V and 4 bases at J, with 9 bases in the middle. The CDR3 reads CASSETGLYGYTF. CDR3 DNA sequence: TGTGCCAGCAGTGAGACAGGTCTCTATGGCTACACCTTC.

This clone appeared once. The chain is built from TRBV11-3 and TRBJ2-1; 14 nucleotides align to TRBD2. Germline trimming cut 4 bases from V and 6 bases from J; bases unmatched to any gene: 5. Germline V lookup: CDR1 SGHNT, CDR2 YENEEA. This CDR3 contains 16 residues. The CDR3 DNA is TGTGCCAGCAGCTCGACTAGCGGGAGGGCCCTCAATGAGCAGTTCTTC. Encoded protein: CASSSTSGRALNEQFF.

This clone has only a few counts. The chain joins TRBV5-6 to TRBJ1-2, with TRBD1 as a possible D gene (5 bases). Per germline, CDR1 SGHDT and CDR2 YYEEEE. V shed 5 bases and J shed 4 bases, with 15 bases lying between them. The CDR3 runs 14 residues. CDR3: CASRGPATVYGYTF. CDR3 coding DNA: TGTGCCAGCAGGGGGCCGGCGACGGTCTATGGCTACACCTTC.

The chain has TRBV19 and TRBJ1-5; 7 bases match TRBD1. Trimming cost V 4 bases and J 5 bases; bases outside gene matches: 5. Germline V gives CDR1 LNHDA, CDR2 SQIVND (reference sequence). The CDR3 consists of 14 residues. The DNA of the CDR3 is TGTGCCAGTAGTAGCGACAGGGATCATCAGCCCCAGCATTTT. It yields the protein CASSSDRDHQPQHF. Combining the CDR3 with reference TRBV19 and TRBJ1-5 gives the whole variable domain DGGITQSPKYLFRKEGQNVTLSCEQNLNHDAMYWYRQDPGQGLRLIYYSQIVNDFQKGDIAEGYSVSREKKESFPLTVTSAQKNPTAFYLCASSSDRDHQPQHFGDGTRLSIL.

The V call is TRBV7-8, the J call TRBJ2-7; D possibly corresponds to TRBD1 (6 bases). The V end lost 5 bases, the J end lost 3 bases, and 20 bases lay between the germline ends. The CDR3 sequence is 16 residues long. Germline assignment: CDR1 SGHVS and CDR2 FQNEAQ. The CDR3 DNA reads as TGTGCCAGCAGCCCCCAGGACAGTATCCTGAACTACGAGCAGTACTTC. Protein product: CASSPQDSILNYEQYF.

This clone was picked up one time. This chain joins TRBV7-4 and TRBJ1-1; 7 nucleotides line up with TRBD1. Germline CDR1 reads SGHVT; CDR2 reads SQSDAQ. The trim removed 6 bases at V and 5 bases at J, leaving 12 bases unmatched. The CDR3 consists of 15 residues. The CDR3 sequence: CASSQGVVLSTEAFF. CDR3 in DNA: TGTGCCAGCAGTCAGGGGGTCGTTTTAAGTACTGAAGCTTTCTTT.